These T cell receptor beta chains were read from a single sample in a study of T cells after yellow fever vaccination. TCRdb independently ran MiXCR on the 5' RACE reads; one entry per CDR3 protein. The sample lists 300,000 to 400,000 distinct CDR3 sequences, around a tenth seen once, with 3.3% in the top ten. Sequencing was performed on CD4+ T cells sorted from PBMCs, taken 45 days after the yellow fever booster vaccination. The receptors shown here come from a man between 18 and 35 years old who received the YFV17D yellow fever vaccine. CDR3s include the opening cysteine and the closing phenylalanine or tryptophan.

v_call	cdr3_aa
TRBV4-3	CASSQGNGVGVPDTQYF
TRBV6-5	CASGTGRTGNTIYF
TRBV7-2	CASSLVTGGSYEQYF
TRBV7-2	CASSLLPSGGYEQYF
TRBV5-1	CATRPQMNTEAFF
TRBV19	CASSIVPSTEAFF
TRBV4-1	CASSQVDMGFSNSPLHF
TRBV24-1	CATTQQGISDGYTF
TRBV7-2	CASSLAGGNDEQYF
TRBV6-6	CASFSWTENTEAFF
TRBV5-1	CASTQGFGEKLFF
TRBV7-9	CASSPQTGRNIQYF
TRBV9	CASSVIGSTDTQYF
TRBV4-1	CASSQGLRGAEAFF
TRBV5-1	CASSPDKDTQYF
TRBV6-6	CASRTGTATSGYTF
TRBV11-2	CASSSRPRETQYF
TRBV9	CASSGTGIEQFF
TRBV4-1	CACSRDTNEKLFF
TRBV2	CASSYNNGVSETQYF
TRBV7-2	CASDSSTDTQYF
TRBV9	CASSVDGVTNTEAFF
TRBV29-1	CSVLDGLNQPQHF
TRBV6-5	CASRTTGVGAYEQYF
TRBV6-1	CASSGGTGMETQYF
TRBV4-3	CASSQGGFGYNSPLHF
TRBV6-5	CASSYFDRGYGGYTF
TRBV5-1	CASSRNRDTAYNEQFF
TRBV4-3	CASSQDRALGEQYF
TRBV7-2	CASSQSYRDDGYTF
TRBV6-1	CASSKGQYQETQYF
TRBV28	CASSVPSGGSADTQYF
TRBV7-9	CASSLGGDSPLHF
TRBV29-1	CSVGDGRGQPQHF
TRBV7-6	CASTSGGGPQHF
TRBV20-1	CSASGQQETQYF
TRBV20-1	CSASGGGNTEAFF
TRBV20-1	CSARAGSYEQYF
TRBV5-4	CASSLAGSGGAAGELFF
TRBV28	CASSQPTTGGNQPQHF
TRBV6-6	CASSSYMGRHEKLFF
TRBV27	CASTNRGRNTEAFF
TRBV10-3	CAISTSNQPQHF
TRBV2	CASRGYDTGELFF
TRBV27	CASSLERGWNEQFF
TRBV7-3	CASSLGLDYNEQFF
TRBV4-1	CASEGSGGEQETQYF
TRBV25-1	CASRARLVDQPQHF
TRBV20-1	CSAKTGGGYTQYF
TRBV10-3	CAINLEQGPYGYTF
TRBV5-1	CASSLGGGNKNIQYF
TRBV7-2	CASKLTNIQYF